What follows describes a single TCR beta chain. Antigen unknown. Sequencing ends 3 residues short of the CDR3 end; the germline J gene provides the rest. The data are from a study of T cells in women clearing cervical HPV infection. Study-wide context: Only a few women had HLA typing results available.

Overall study results and limits: T-cell numbers per sample were unknown and may explain richness differences.

Average input was approximately 1.3 ug genomic DNA for immunoSEQ TCR beta CDR3 amplification. TCRdb's table, derived via immunoSEQ multiplex PCR, lists solely in-frame clones and lacks some. The sample holds 19,000 or so clones. Germline V gene lookup returns CDR1 SNHLY and CDR2 FYNNEI. The CDR3 spans 16 residues. Trimming removed 6 bases from V and 4 bases from J, with 21 bases in between. The chain combines TRBV2 with TRBJ1-2; a possible D gene is TRBD1 (5 bases). This clonotype was obtained from a woman aged 18 to 75 with a cervical HPV16 infection that either progressed to CIN3+ or cleared (not recorded which). Sequencing was done on a sample of blood buffy coat. Incomplete CDR3 DNA: TGTGCCAGCAGCACGGTACTTGCGGGACTTCTCTATGGC. Its translation is CASSTVLAGLLYG. From start to end, the CDR3 is CASSTVLAGLLYGYTF.